These 3 T cell receptor beta chains came from one sample sequenced in a study of early T cells in non-severe SARS-CoV-2 infection. MiXCR, run by TCRdb on the 5' RACE reads, gives a single entry per CDR3 protein. The table shows some 80,000 distinct CDR3 sequences, with approximately 13% occurring only once. The sequenced sample was whole blood. These receptors all stem from an adult who was a healthcare worker with PCR-confirmed SARS-CoV-2 infection or an uninfected control (not recorded which).

The V and J genes are TRBV5-1 and TRBJ1-1, with 7 bases fitting TRBD1. There are 14 residues in the CDR3. Trimming cost V 1 base and J 5 bases; bases outside gene matches: 5. CDR1 is SGHRS, CDR2 YFSETQ, per germline. CDR3 in amino acids: CASSLTGERTEAFF. CDR3 DNA sequence: TGCGCCAGCAGCTTGACAGGGGAGCGGACTGAAGCTTTCTTT.

The gene calls are TRBV18 and TRBJ2-7; 12 nucleotides match TRBD1. Trimming at V came to 3 bases and at J to 4 bases, leaving 7 bases not matched to a gene. The CDR3 is made up of 16 amino acids. Germline V CDR1 and CDR2: KGHSH, LQKENI. CDR3 sequence reads: CASSPDMGQGAYEQYF. In DNA, the CDR3 is TGTGCCAGCTCACCCGATATGGGACAGGGGGCTTACGAGCAGTACTTC.

This clonotype occurred a few times. The chain employs TRBV20-1 and TRBJ2-1; the D is unclear. V lost 1 base to trimming and J lost 4 bases, with 2 bases between them. Germline assignment: CDR1 DFQATT and CDR2 SNEGSKA (reference sequence). The CDR3 spans 11 residues. Here the CDR3 DNA reads TGCAGTGCTAGAGGATACAATGAGCAGTTCTTC. Amino acids: CSARGYNEQFF.